The 3 T cell receptor beta chains presented below share a single source sample, sequenced in a study of vaccination and CD4 T cells after COVID-19. Regarding treatment: approximately nine-day PBMC culture with coronavirus spike peptide pools or control peptides (ViraFEST assay). Cultured CD4+ T-cell DNA underwent Oncomine TCR Beta short-read sequencing. TCRdb re-called the PCR reads through MiXCR, storing one row per CDR3 protein. In the table there are 20,000 to 25,000 distinct CDR3 sequences, around 35% of which are singletons. For these TCRs, the target antigens are not known. The specimen comprised CD4+ T cells from blood, cultured in vitro, sampled before SARS-CoV-2 vaccination. Source of these receptors: a human donor who had recovered from COVID-19.

This chain links TRBV11-3 with TRBJ2-7, with 8 bases identical to TRBD1. The junction had 9 bases not matched to a gene; V was cut back by 5 bases and J by 3 bases. The CDR3 sequence is 15 residues long. Germline lookup yields CDR1 SGHNT and CDR2 YENEEA. The CDR3 sequence is CASSLRQDRDYEQYF. CDR3 bases: TGTGCCAGCAGCCTGAGGCAGGACAGGGACTACGAGCAGTACTTC.

The rearrangement links TRBV15 to TRBJ1-1; tentative D call: TRBD1 (5 bases). CDR3 length equals 14 residues. Germline V lookup: CDR1 LNHNV, CDR2 YYDKDF (reference sequence). V lost 4 bases to trimming and J lost 0 bases, with 9 bases between them. CDR3 loop: CATSIGGVNTEAFF. Here the CDR3 DNA reads TGTGCCACCAGCATCGGGGGTGTGAACACTGAAGCTTTCTTT. Using reference TRBV15 and TRBJ1-1 for the parts outside the CDR3, the full variable domain is DAMVIQNPRYQVTQFGKPVTLSCSQTLNHNVMYWYQQKSSQAPKLLFHYYDKDFNNEADTPDNFQSRRPNTSFCFLDIRSPGLGDTAMYLCATSIGGVNTEAFFGQGTRLTVV.

Only a few counts were recorded for this clonotype. This chain joins TRBV5-1 and TRBJ1-1, with a tentative D call TRBD1 (6 bases). Trimming removed 2 bases from V and 8 bases from J, with 10 bases in between. Germline loops: CDR1 SGHRS, CDR2 YFSETQ. There are 12 residues in the CDR3. The CDR3 sequence: CASSLQGREAFF. The CDR3 DNA sequence: TGCGCCAGCAGCTTACAGGGCCGGGAAGCTTTCTTT. Complete variable domain (other parts from reference TRBV5-1 and TRBJ1-1): KAGVTQTPRYLIKTRGQQVTLSCSPISGHRSVSWYQQTPGQGLQFLFEYFSETQRNKGNFPGRFSGRQFSNSRSEMNVSTLELGDSALYLCASSLQGREAFFGQGTRLTVV.